The 16 T cell receptor beta chains reported below all come from one sample, sequenced in a study of blood T cell repertoires in COVID-19. The protocol was immunoSEQ multiplex PCR, while the TCRdb copy is restricted to in-frame clones and leaves out a portion. The data contain 490,000 or so clones, roughly nine tenths of them seen just once; the ten biggest clones take up under 9.5%. What was sequenced was PBMCs or T cells enriched from blood (not recorded which). The receptors were sampled from a woman aged 55-70 years who had recovered from COVID-19.

The J gene is TRBJ1-2, the V gene TRBV2; a possible D gene is TRBD1 (6 bases). Germline CDR1 is SNHLY and CDR2 is FYNNEI. The CDR3 spans 15 residues. Trimming cost V 1 base and J 5 bases, with 14 bases left between them. CDR3 DNA sequence: TGTGCCAGCAGTGAAGGGACAGCTGGTCTATATGGCTACACCTTC. This gives the protein CASSEGTAGLYGYTF.

The chain employs TRBV18 and TRBJ1-4, with D possibly matching TRBD1 (6 bases). Trimming took off 3 bases at V and 0 bases at J, with 11 bases between the two ends. The CDR3 totals 16 residues. Germline V gene lookup returns CDR1 KGHSH and CDR2 LQKENI. The chain's CDR3 is CASSPTRTATNEKLFF. The DNA of the CDR3 is TGTGCCAGCTCACCGACCCGGACAGCAACTAATGAAAAACTGTTTTTT.

The chain couples TRBV27 to TRBJ1-6; the match to TRBD1 covers 8 bases. Looked up from germline, CDR1 is MNHEY and CDR2 is SMNVEV (reference sequence). J gave up 0 bases and V 6 bases, and 7 bases lay outside the gene matches. This CDR3 has 17 residues. CDR3 in amino acids: CASRPTGAGSYNSPLHF. In DNA form, the CDR3 reads TGTGCCAGCAGGCCGACAGGGGCAGGCTCCTATAATTCACCCCTCCACTTT.

The rearrangement joins TRBV6-5 to TRBJ1-5, with 9 bases fitting TRBD1. The CDR3 is 14 residues long. With 6 bases clipped from V and 5 bases from J, the junction kept 5 bases outside the gene matches. Per the germline V gene, CDR1 is MNHEY and CDR2 is SVGAGI. The CDR3 here is CASRWGQGDQPQHF. CDR3 in DNA: TGTGCCAGCAGGTGGGGACAGGGAGATCAGCCCCAGCATTTT.

The gene calls are TRBV4-1 and TRBJ1-2; 7 bases map to TRBD1. Germline CDR1 MGHRA, CDR2 YSYEKL. V lost 2 bases to trimming and J lost 5 bases; unmatched junction nucleotides: 11. The CDR3 covers 16 residues. The CDR3 region has the DNA TGCGCCAGCAGCCAATCCTCCGGGACAGACTCTTATGGCTACACCTTC. Its translation is CASSQSSGTDSYGYTF.

The CDR3 sequence is CAILDRGNNTGELFF. The CDR3 nucleotides read TGTGCCATCCTCGACCGAGGGAATAACACCGGGGAGCTGTTTTTT. V usage is TRBV10-3 and J usage is TRBJ2-2, with D perhaps TRBD2 (5 bases). Germline V gene lookup returns CDR1 ENHRY and CDR2 SYGVKD. The CDR3 loop spans 15 amino acids. V was cut by 8 bases and J by 2 bases, with 15 bases left in between.

The CDR3 DNA reads as TGCAGCGTTCAGAGGGACTTTAATCAGCCCCAGCATTTT. Its translation is CSVQRDFNQPQHF. The chain combines TRBV29-1 with TRBJ1-5; maybe TRBD1 (5 bases). The V end lost 5 bases, the J end lost 4 bases, and 12 bases lay between the germline ends. Looked up from germline, CDR1 is SQVTM and CDR2 is ANQGSEA. The CDR3 runs to 13 residues.

This clone was seen more than once but under ten times. The chain recombines TRBV6-5 with TRBJ1-4; TRBD1 is a possible D gene (6 bases). V was trimmed by 6 bases and J by 3 bases, leaving 11 bases between them. CDR3 length: 14 amino acids. The V gene's germline CDR1 is MNHEY and CDR2 SVGAGI. The CDR3 region is CASRPTGPNEKLFF. In nucleotides, the CDR3 is TGTGCCAGCAGACCGACAGGTCCTAATGAAAAACTGTTTTTT.

The gene calls are TRBV19 and TRBJ2-2, with a weak D call TRBD1 (6 bases). Trimming removed 7 bases at V and 0 bases at J, with 12 bases between. Germline assignment: CDR1 LNHDA and CDR2 SQIVND (reference sequence). This CDR3 has 15 amino acids. The CDR3 sequence is CASTPGAANTGELFF. The CDR3 coding sequence is TGTGCCAGTACCCCAGGGGCGGCGAACACCGGGGAGCTGTTTTTT.

This clone was picked up a small number of times. J is TRBJ2-2 and V is TRBV24-1; 8 bases are shared with TRBD1. This CDR3 is built from 13 residues. Germline assignment: CDR1 KGHDR and CDR2 SFDVKD. After removal of 12 bases from V and 1 base from J, the junction contained 3 bases not matched to a gene. The CDR3 here is CAAGTGNTGELFF. CDR3 in DNA: TGTGCCGCCGGGACAGGGAACACCGGGGAGCTGTTTTTT.

This chain uses TRBV5-1 with TRBJ2-5; 7 positions match TRBD1. V was pared by 3 bases and J by 0 bases, with 17 bases of the junction left unmatched. The CDR3 totals 19 residues. Germline assignment: CDR1 SGHRS and CDR2 YFSETQ. Here the CDR3 reads CASSSWTGELGKNQETQYF. DNA of the CDR3: TGCGCCAGCAGCTCCTGGACAGGAGAGTTAGGAAAAAACCAAGAGACCCAGTACTTC.

The chain recombines TRBV10-3 with TRBJ1-1, with a tentative D call TRBD1 (6 bases). The CDR3 has 14 amino acids. Germline V gives CDR1 ENHRY, CDR2 SYGVKD. V was pared by 6 bases and J by 6 bases, with 17 bases between. For the CDR3, the DNA is TGTGCCATCAGCAAACAGGGAACCGACGCTGAAGCTTTCTTT. This codes for CAISKQGTDAEAFF.

This chain links TRBV24-1 with TRBJ1-2; maybe TRBD1 (5 bases). The germline V gene encodes CDR1 KGHDR and CDR2 SFDVKD. V was clipped by 3 bases and J by 4 bases, with 17 bases between them. The CDR3 is 16 amino acids. The CDR3 coding sequence is TGTGCCACCAGTGATCCCTTAGGGCAGGGCGGCTATGGCTACACCTTC. Protein sequence: CATSDPLGQGGYGYTF.

The chain has TRBV5-4 and TRBJ1-2, with D hard to call. The germline V gene has CDR1 SGHNT and CDR2 YYREEE (reference sequence). This CDR3 has 14 residues. Trimming removed 3 bases at V and 6 bases at J, with 15 bases between. The CDR3 region has the DNA TGTGCCAGCAGCTCGTTCCTAGGCGACGATGGCTACACCTTC. It encodes CASSSFLGDDGYTF. Using reference TRBV5-4 and TRBJ1-2 for the parts outside the CDR3, the full variable domain is ETGVTQSPTHLIKTRGQQVTLRCSSQSGHNTVSWYQQALGQGPQFIFQYYREEENGRGNFPPRFSGLQFPNYSSELNVNALELDDSALYLCASSSFLGDDGYTFGSGTRLTVV.

This clone was counted only a few times. The chain is built from TRBV14 and TRBJ1-3; no clear D. V gave up 2 bases and J gave up 3 bases, with 14 bases separating them. CDR1 and CDR2 (germline): SGHDN, FVKESK. The CDR3 extends over 16 amino acids. As DNA, the CDR3 is TGTGCCAGCAGCCAATTCTCGTGGCCCTTTGGAAACACCATATATTTT. Translation: CASSQFSWPFGNTIYF.

The rearrangement joins TRBV3-1 (or the pseudogene TRBV3-2) to TRBJ2-7; 8 positions agree with TRBD2. The CDR3 is made up of 16 amino acids. Germline V gives CDR1 LGHDT, CDR2 YNNKEL (reference sequence). Trimming at V came to 1 base and at J to 2 bases, leaving 7 bases not matched to a gene. DNA of the CDR3: TGTGCCAGCAGCCAAGGAGAAGCGGGGGAGACCTACGAGCAGTACTTC. It encodes CASSQGEAGETYEQYF.